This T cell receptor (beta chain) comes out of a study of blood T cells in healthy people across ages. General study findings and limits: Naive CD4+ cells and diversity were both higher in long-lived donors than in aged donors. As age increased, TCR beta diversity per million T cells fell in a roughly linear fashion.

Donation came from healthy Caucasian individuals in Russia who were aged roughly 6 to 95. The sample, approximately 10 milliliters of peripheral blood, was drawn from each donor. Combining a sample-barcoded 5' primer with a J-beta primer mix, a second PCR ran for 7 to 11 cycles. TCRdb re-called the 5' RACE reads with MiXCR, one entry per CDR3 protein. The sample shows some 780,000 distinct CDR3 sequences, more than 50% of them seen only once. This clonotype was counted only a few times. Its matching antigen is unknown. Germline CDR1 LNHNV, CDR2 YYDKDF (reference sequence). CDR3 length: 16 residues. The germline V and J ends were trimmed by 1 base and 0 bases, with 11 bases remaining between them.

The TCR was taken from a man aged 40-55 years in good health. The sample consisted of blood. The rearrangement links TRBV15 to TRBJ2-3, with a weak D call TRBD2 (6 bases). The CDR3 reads CATSRARGSSTDTQYF. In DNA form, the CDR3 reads TGTGCCACCAGCAGAGCGCGGGGATCTAGCACAGATACGCAGTATTTT.